What follows are 5 T cell receptor beta chains derived from one specimen sequenced in a study of blood T cells in healthy people across ages. A second about 7 to 12 cycle PCR used barcoded and J-beta primers. TCRdb independently ran MiXCR on the 5' RACE reads; one entry per CDR3 protein. Seen here are about 580,000 distinct CDR3 sequences, roughly 48% observed once, and the top ten hold around 24%. Specimen: blood. Receptors originate from an elderly man in good health.

The J gene is TRBJ1-2, the V gene TRBV20-1, with no clear D. CDR1 and CDR2 from the germline V gene are DFQATT and SNEGSKA (reference sequence). The CDR3 extends over 16 amino acids. The germline V and J ends were trimmed by 6 bases and 0 bases, with 20 bases remaining between them. The CDR3 loop reads CSANNNNRRTNYGYTF. The CDR3 DNA follows: TGCAGTGCGAACAACAACAACCGGAGGACTAACTATGGCTACACCTTC.

This clonotype was seen only a few times. V gene TRBV7-2 combines with J gene TRBJ2-2; D may correspond to TRBD1 or TRBD2 (5 bases each). CDR1 SGHTA and CDR2 FQGNSA come from the germline V gene. With 5 bases removed from V and 0 bases from J, the gap between germline ends came to 13 bases. The CDR3 consists of 16 residues. Here the CDR3 DNA reads TGTGCCAGCAGCCACCGGTTGGGGGCGAACACCGGGGAGCTGTTTTTT. Its translation: CASSHRLGANTGELFF.

The chain combines TRBV6-5 with TRBJ1-4, with 9 positions matching TRBD1. Germline V gene sequence: CDR1 MNHEY, CDR2 SVGAGI. Losses at the gene ends were 6 bases for V and 3 bases for J; bases not matched to a gene: 5. The CDR3 is 15 amino acids. The CDR3 region has the DNA TGTGCCAGCAGCCGGGACAGGGTGCCTAATGAAAAACTGTTTTTT. Protein product: CASSRDRVPNEKLFF.

The chain uses TRBV25-1 and TRBJ2-5; D perhaps matches TRBD1 (6 bases). In germline, CDR1 is MGHDK, CDR2 SYGVNS. V was clipped by 3 bases and J by 1 base, with 15 bases between them. This CDR3 spans 16 amino acids. The CDR3 coding sequence is TGTGCCAGCAGTGACCCGGCTTTGGGGGCCCAAGAGACCCAGTACTTC. Its protein product is CASSDPALGAQETQYF.

Notes on this clonotype: One end of the junction is discordant with germline, which a read error may explain. The chain couples TRBV6-5 to TRBJ2-3; D unclear. This CDR3 comprises 15 residues. Germline V gives CDR1 MNHEY, CDR2 SVGAGI. The CDR3 reads CVSSYGAEPIDTQYF. The CDR3 DNA reads TGTGTCAGCAGTTATGGCGCGGAGCCGATTGATACACAGTATTTT.